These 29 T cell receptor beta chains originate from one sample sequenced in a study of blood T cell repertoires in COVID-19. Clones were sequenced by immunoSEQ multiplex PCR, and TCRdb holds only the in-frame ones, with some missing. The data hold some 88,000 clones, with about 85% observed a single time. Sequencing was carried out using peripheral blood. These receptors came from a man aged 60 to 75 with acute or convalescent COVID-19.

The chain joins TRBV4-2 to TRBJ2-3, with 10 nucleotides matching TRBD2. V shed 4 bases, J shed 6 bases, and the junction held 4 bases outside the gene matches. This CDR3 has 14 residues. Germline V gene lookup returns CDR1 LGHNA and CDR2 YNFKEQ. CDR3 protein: CASSPGLARDTQYF. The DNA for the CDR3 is TGTGCCAGCAGCCCGGGACTAGCGAGGGATACGCAGTATTTT.

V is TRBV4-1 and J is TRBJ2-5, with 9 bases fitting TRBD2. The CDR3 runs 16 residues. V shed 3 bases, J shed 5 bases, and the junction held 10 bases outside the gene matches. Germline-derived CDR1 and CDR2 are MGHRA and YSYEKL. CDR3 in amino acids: CASSQQLAGAGETQYF. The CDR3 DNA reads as TGCGCCAGCAGCCAGCAATTAGCGGGAGCTGGTGAGACCCAGTACTTC.

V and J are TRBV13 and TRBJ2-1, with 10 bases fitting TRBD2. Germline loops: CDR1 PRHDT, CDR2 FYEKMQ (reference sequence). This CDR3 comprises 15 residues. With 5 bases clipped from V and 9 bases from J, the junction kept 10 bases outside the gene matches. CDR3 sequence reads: CASSPPSGRGSEQFF. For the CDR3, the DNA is TGTGCCAGCAGCCCTCCCAGCGGGAGGGGATCTGAGCAGTTCTTC.

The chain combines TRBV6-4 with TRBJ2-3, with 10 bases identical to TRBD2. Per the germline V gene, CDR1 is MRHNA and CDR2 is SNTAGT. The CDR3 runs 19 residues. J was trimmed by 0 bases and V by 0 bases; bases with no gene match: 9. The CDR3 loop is CASSDSRSGGAFSTDTQYF. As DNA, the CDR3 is TGTGCCAGCAGTGACTCGAGGAGCGGGGGGGCCTTTAGCACAGATACGCAGTATTTT.

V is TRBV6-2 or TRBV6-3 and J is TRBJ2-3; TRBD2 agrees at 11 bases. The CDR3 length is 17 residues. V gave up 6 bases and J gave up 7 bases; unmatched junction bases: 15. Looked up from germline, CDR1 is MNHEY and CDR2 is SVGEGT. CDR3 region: CASSAQLAGATVNTQYF. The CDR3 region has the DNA TGTGCCAGCAGCGCTCAACTAGCGGGAGCTACCGTGAATACGCAGTATTTT.

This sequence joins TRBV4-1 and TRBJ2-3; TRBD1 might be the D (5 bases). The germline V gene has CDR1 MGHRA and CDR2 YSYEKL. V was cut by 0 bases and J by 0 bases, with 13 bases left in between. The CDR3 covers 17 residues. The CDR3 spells CASSQDNIGHSTDTQYF. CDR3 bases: TGCGCCAGCAGCCAAGATAATATAGGACATAGCACAGATACGCAGTATTTT.

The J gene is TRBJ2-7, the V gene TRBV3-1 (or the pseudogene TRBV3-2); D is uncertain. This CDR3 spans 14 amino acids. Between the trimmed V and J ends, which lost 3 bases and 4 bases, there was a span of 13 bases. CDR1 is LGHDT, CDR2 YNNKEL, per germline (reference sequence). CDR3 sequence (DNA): TGTGCCAGCAGCCATAGGCGGCAACCTTACGAGCAGTACTTC. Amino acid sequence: CASSHRRQPYEQYF.

The CDR3 protein is CASRDYTYEQYF. The CDR3 DNA sequence: TGTGCCTCCCGGGACTATACCTACGAGCAGTACTTC. The J gene is TRBJ2-7, the V gene TRBV7-2; TRBD2 matches at 7 bases. This CDR3 is 12 amino acids long. Germline CDR1 and CDR2: SGHTA and FQGNSA. J lost 2 bases, V lost 11 bases, and 6 bases had no gene match.

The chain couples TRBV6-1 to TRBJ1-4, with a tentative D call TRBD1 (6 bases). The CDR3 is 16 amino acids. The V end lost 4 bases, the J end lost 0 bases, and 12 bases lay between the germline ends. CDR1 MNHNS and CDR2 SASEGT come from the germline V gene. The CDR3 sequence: CASSATSGATNEKLFF. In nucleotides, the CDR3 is TGTGCCAGCAGTGCGACCTCAGGGGCAACTAATGAAAAACTGTTTTTT.

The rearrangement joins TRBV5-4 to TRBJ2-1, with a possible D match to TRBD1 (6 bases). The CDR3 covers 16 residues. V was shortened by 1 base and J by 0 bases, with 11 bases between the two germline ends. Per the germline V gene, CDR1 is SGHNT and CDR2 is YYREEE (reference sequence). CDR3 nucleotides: TGTGCCAGCAGCTTGAGGGACACCAGCTCCTACAATGAGCAGTTCTTC. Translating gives CASSLRDTSSYNEQFF. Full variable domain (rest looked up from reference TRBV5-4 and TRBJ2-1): ETGVTQSPTHLIKTRGQQVTLRCSSQSGHNTVSWYQQALGQGPQFIFQYYREEENGRGNFPPRFSGLQFPNYSSELNVNALELDDSALYLCASSLRDTSSYNEQFFGPGTRLTVL.

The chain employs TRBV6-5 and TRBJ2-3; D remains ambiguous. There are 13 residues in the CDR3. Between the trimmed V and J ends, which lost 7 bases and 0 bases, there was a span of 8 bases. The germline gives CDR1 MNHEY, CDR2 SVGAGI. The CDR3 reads CASTPTSTDTQYF. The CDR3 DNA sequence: TGTGCCAGCACCCCGACTAGCACAGATACGCAGTATTTT.

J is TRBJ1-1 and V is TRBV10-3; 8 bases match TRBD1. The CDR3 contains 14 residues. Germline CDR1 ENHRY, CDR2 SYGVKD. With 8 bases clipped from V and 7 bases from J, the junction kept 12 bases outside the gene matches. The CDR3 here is CAIGADGTGNEAFF. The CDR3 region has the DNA TGTGCCATCGGCGCGGACGGGACAGGCAATGAAGCTTTCTTT.

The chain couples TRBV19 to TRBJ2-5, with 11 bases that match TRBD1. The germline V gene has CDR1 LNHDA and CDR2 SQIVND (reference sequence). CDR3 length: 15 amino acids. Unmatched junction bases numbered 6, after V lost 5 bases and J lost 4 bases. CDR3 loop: CASSPGQGVAETQYF. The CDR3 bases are TGTGCCAGTAGTCCGGGACAGGGGGTAGCAGAGACCCAGTACTTC.

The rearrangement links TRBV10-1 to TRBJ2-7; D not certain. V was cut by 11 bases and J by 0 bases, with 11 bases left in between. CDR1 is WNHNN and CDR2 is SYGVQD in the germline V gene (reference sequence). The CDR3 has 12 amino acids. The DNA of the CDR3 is TGCGCCGGAACGGAGAACTCCTACGAGCAGTACTTC. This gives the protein CAGTENSYEQYF.

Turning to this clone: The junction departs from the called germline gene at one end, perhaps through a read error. The CDR3 region has the DNA TGTGCCAGCAGTCAAGCGGGAGTTTCAGAGACCCAGTACTTC. This gives the protein CASSQAGVSETQYF. The gene calls are TRBV3-1 (or the pseudogene TRBV3-2) and TRBJ2-5; 8 nucleotides line up with TRBD2. The CDR3 is 14 residues long. The germline CDR1 and CDR2 sequences are LGHDT and YNNKEL (reference sequence).

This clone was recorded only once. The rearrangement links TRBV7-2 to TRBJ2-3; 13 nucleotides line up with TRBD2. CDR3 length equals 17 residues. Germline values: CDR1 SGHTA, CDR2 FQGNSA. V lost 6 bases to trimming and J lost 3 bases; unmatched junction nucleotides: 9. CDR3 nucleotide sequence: TGTGCCAGCAGTTCATGGACTAGCGGGGGTGTTACAGATACGCAGTATTTT. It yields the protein CASSSWTSGGVTDTQYF. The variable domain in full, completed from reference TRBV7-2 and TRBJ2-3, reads GAGVSQSPSNKVTEKGKDVELRCDPISGHTALYWYRQSLGQGLEFLIYFQGNSAPDKSGLPSDRFSAERTGGSVSTLTIQRTQQEDSAVYLCASSSWTSGGVTDTQYFGPGTRLTVL.

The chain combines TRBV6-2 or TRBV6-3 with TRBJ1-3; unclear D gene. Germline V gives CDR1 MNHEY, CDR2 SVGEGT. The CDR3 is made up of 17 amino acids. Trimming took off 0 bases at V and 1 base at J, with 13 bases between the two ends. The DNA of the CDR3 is TGTGCCAGCAGTTACTCGCATTCTAAGAAGTCTGGAAACACCATATATTTT. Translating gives CASSYSHSKKSGNTIYF.

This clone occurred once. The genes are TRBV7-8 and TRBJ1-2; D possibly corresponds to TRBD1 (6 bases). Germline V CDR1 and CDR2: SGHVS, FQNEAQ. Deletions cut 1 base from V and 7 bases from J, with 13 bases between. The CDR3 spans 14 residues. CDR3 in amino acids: CASSLEQGLGGYTF. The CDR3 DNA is TGTGCCAGCAGCTTAGAGCAGGGGTTGGGTGGCTACACCTTC.

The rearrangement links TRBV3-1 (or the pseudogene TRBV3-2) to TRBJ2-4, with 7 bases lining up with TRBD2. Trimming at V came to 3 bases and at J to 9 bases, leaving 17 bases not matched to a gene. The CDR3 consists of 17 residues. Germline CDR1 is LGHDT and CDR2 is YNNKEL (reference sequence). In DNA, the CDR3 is TGTGCCAGCAGCCATATGTTCCGAGGGGTGCGGGGGAGCATTCAGTACTTC. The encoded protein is CASSHMFRGVRGSIQYF.

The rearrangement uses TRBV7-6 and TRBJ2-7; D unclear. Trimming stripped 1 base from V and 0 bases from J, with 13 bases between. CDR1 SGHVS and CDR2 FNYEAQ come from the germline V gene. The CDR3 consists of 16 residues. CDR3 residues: CASSLGLASASYEQYF. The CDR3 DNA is TGTGCCAGCAGCTTAGGGCTTGCTAGTGCCTCCTACGAGCAGTACTTC.

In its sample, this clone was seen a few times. CDR3 DNA sequence: TGCGCCAGCAGCTCGGCGGGGGCCCTAACAGATACGCAGTATTTT. Its protein is CASSSAGALTDTQYF. This chain links TRBV5-1 with TRBJ2-3, with TRBD2 as a possible D gene (7 bases). The CDR3 contains 15 residues. Per germline, CDR1 SGHRS and CDR2 YFSETQ. The ends were cut back, 3 bases at V and 3 bases at J, with 14 bases in the middle.

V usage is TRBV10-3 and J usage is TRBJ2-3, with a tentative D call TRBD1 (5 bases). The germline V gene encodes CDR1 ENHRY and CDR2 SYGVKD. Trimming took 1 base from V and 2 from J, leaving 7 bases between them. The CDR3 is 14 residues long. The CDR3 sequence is CAISELGDTDTQYF. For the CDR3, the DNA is TGTGCCATCAGTGAGTTAGGGGACACAGATACGCAGTATTTT.

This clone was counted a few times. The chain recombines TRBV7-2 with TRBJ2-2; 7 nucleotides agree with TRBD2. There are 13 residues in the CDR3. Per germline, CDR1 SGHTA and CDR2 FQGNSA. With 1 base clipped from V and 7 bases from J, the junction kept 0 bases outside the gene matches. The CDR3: CASSLGEGGELFF. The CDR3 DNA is TGTGCCAGCAGCTTAGGGGAGGGCGGGGAGCTGTTTTTT.

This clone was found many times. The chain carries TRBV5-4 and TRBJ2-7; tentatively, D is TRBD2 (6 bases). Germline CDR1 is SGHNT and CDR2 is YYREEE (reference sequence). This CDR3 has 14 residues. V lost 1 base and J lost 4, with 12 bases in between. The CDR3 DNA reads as TGTGCCAGCAGCTTGATCGGGGGAGGTTACGAGCAGTACTTC. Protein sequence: CASSLIGGGYEQYF. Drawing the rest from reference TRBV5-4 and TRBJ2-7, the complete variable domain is ETGVTQSPTHLIKTRGQQVTLRCSSQSGHNTVSWYQQALGQGPQFIFQYYREEENGRGNFPPRFSGLQFPNYSSELNVNALELDDSALYLCASSLIGGGYEQYFGPGTRLTVT.

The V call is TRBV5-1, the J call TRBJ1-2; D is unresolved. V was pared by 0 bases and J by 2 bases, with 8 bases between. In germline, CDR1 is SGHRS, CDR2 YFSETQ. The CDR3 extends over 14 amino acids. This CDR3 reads CASSLVTGNYGYTF. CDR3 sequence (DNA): TGCGCCAGCAGCTTGGTGACGGGGAACTATGGCTACACCTTC.

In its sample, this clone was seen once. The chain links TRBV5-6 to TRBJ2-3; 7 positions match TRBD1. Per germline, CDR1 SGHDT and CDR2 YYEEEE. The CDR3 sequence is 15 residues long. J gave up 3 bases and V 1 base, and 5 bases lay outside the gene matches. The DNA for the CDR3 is TGTGCCAGCAGCTTGAGGGGGCTCGGGACAGATACGCAGTATTTT. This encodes CASSLRGLGTDTQYF. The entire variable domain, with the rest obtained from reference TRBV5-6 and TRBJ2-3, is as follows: DAGVTQSPTHLIKTRGQQVTLRCSPKSGHDTVSWYQQALGQGPQFIFQYYEEEERQRGNFPDRFSGHQFPNYSSELNVNALLLGDSALYLCASSLRGLGTDTQYFGPGTRLTVL.

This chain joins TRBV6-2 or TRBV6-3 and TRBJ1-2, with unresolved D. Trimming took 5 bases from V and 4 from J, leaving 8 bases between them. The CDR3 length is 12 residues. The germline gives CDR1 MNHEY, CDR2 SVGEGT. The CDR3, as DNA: TGTGCCAGCAGTGAGTCGGGCTATGGCTACACCTTC. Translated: CASSESGYGYTF.

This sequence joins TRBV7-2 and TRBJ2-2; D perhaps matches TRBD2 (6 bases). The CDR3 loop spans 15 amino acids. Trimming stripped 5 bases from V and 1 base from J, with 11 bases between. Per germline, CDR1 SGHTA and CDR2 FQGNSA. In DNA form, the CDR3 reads TGTGCCAGCAGCCGTGGGACTTTGAACACCGGGGAGCTGTTTTTT. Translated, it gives CASSRGTLNTGELFF. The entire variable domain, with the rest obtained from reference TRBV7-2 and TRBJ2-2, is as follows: GAGVSQSPSNKVTEKGKDVELRCDPISGHTALYWYRQSLGQGLEFLIYFQGNSAPDKSGLPSDRFSAERTGGSVSTLTIQRTQQEDSAVYLCASSRGTLNTGELFFGEGSRLTVL.

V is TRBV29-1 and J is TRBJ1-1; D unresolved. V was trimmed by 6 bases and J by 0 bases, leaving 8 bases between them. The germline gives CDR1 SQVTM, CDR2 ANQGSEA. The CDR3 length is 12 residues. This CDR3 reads CSVKLMNTEAFF. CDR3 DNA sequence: TGCAGCGTGAAACTAATGAACACTGAAGCTTTCTTT.